What follows are 13 T cell receptor beta chains derived from one specimen sequenced in a study of blood T cells in healthy people across ages. Sample-barcoded 5' priming and a J-beta primer mix drove a second PCR of roughly 7 to 11 cycles. Via MiXCR, TCRdb re-called the 5' RACE reads, giving one row per CDR3 protein. This sample yields more than 1.4 million distinct CDR3 sequences, of which around 39% are seen a single time; roughly 8.2% belongs to the top ten. The sample consisted of blood. The receptors were sampled from a woman under 30 in good health.

J is TRBJ1-4 and V is TRBV28; TRBD1 agrees at 12 bases. This CDR3 has 16 amino acids. Germline assignment: CDR1 MDHEN and CDR2 SYDVKM. V dropped 3 bases and J dropped 8; count of bases not matched to a gene: 7. CDR3 DNA: TGTGCCAGCAGTTTCGGGGACAGGGGGCAAGGAGAAAAACTGTTTTTT. Translation gives CASSFGDRGQGEKLFF.

The rearrangement uses TRBV11-1 and TRBJ2-3; 9 positions agree with TRBD2. The CDR3 is 15 residues long. Trimming took 7 bases from V and 10 from J; bases not matched to a gene: 15. CDR1 SGHAT and CDR2 FQDESV come from the germline V gene (reference sequence). Here the CDR3 DNA reads TGTGCCAGCACCGGCGGGGGGGCCTCTATGGATGCGCAGTATTTT. Its protein is CASTGGGASMDAQYF.

This clonotype came up a few times. The genes are TRBV7-9 and TRBJ2-1, with 8 bases that match TRBD2. The trim removed 6 bases at V and 2 bases at J, leaving 6 bases unmatched. The CDR3 has 15 amino acids. The V gene's germline CDR1 is SEHNR and CDR2 FQNEAQ (reference sequence). The CDR3 reads CASSYLAGPYNEQFF. The CDR3 nucleotides are TGTGCCAGCAGTTATCTAGCGGGTCCCTACAATGAGCAGTTCTTC.

The V call is TRBV12-3 or TRBV12-4, the J call TRBJ2-5; D call uncertain. The CDR3 contains 12 residues. V was trimmed by 6 bases and J by 11 bases, leaving 16 bases between them. Here the CDR3 reads CASSPNPNEQYF. The CDR3 nucleotides are TGTGCCAGCAGCCCGAATCCCAATGAGCAGTACTTC.

The chain's CDR3 is CASIVGGAGDTQYF. In DNA form, the CDR3 reads TGTGCCAGCATCGTCGGGGGGGCGGGAGATACGCAGTATTTT. The chain has TRBV12-3 or TRBV12-4 and TRBJ2-3; 8 bases line up with TRBD2. J lost 5 bases, V lost 7 bases, and 8 bases had no gene match. There are 14 residues in the CDR3.

This chain uses TRBV2 with TRBJ2-1; D remains ambiguous. Germline V gives CDR1 SNHLY, CDR2 FYNNEI. Trimming pared 7 bases from V and 6 bases from J, leaving 7 bases between. This CDR3 is built from 11 residues. The CDR3 nucleotides read TGTGCCAGCAATTGGATCAATGAGCAGTTCTTC. Translated, it gives CASNWINEQFF.

The rearrangement joins TRBV7-3 to TRBJ2-3; no reliable D call. CDR3 length: 9 residues. Germline CDR1 and CDR2: SGHTA and FQGTGA. The V gene lost 11 bases and the J gene lost 4 bases, with 4 bases spanning the gap. In DNA form, the CDR3 reads TGTGCCGGGGCAGATACGCAGTATTTT. Translated: CAGADTQYF. The full variable domain, in which reference TRBV7-3 and TRBJ2-3 provide the parts outside the CDR3, is GAGVSQTPSNKVTEKGKYVELRCDPISGHTALYWYRQSLGQGPEFLIYFQGTGAADDSGLPNDRFFAVRPEGSVSTLKIQRTERGDSAVYLCAGADTQYFGPGTRLTVL.

This clonotype turned up a few times. The chain uses TRBV7-9 and TRBJ1-5; TRBD1 agrees at 8 bases. Trimming removed 2 bases from V and 5 bases from J; junction bases left unmatched: 14. The CDR3 has 18 residues. In germline, CDR1 is SEHNR, CDR2 FQNEAQ (reference sequence). The CDR3 DNA follows: TGTGCCAGCAGCTTAAAAGGGTCTCTGGGACAGGAAGATCAGCCCCAGCATTTT. Its protein product is CASSLKGSLGQEDQPQHF.

Only a few counts were recorded for this clonotype. J is TRBJ2-1 and V is TRBV9; possible D gene TRBD2, 6 bases. The CDR3 has 14 amino acids. The V end lost 3 bases, the J end lost 6 bases, and 13 bases lay between the germline ends. Germline V CDR1 and CDR2: SGDLS, YYNGEE. The CDR3 reads CASSASGSGNEQFF. CDR3 sequence (DNA): TGTGCCAGCAGCGCGAGTGGTAGCGGCAATGAGCAGTTCTTC.

This clonotype was counted between two and nine times. The CDR3 here is CASSLRQTSNQPQHF. The DNA for the CDR3 is TGTGCCAGCAGTTTAAGGCAGACTAGCAATCAGCCCCAGCATTTT. The chain is built from TRBV12-3 or TRBV12-4 and TRBJ1-5, with D unclear. This CDR3 is built from 15 residues. Trimming shortened V by 2 bases and J by 0 bases, and 8 bases separated the two germline ends.

This clonotype was observed a handful of times. The chain uses TRBV4-1 and TRBJ2-3; the D gene is possibly TRBD1 (5 bases). Trimming shortened V by 0 bases and J by 4 bases, and 17 bases separated the two germline ends. The CDR3 runs 17 residues. Per the germline V gene, CDR1 is MGHRA and CDR2 is YSYEKL. The CDR3 protein is CASSQEFNRPVADTQYF. The CDR3 DNA reads TGCGCCAGCAGCCAAGAATTTAACAGGCCTGTGGCAGATACGCAGTATTTT.

This chain uses TRBV20-1 with TRBJ2-7, with D tentatively TRBD1 (5 bases). Per germline, CDR1 DFQATT and CDR2 SNEGSKA (reference sequence). With 1 base removed from V and 7 bases from J, the gap between germline ends came to 20 bases. The CDR3 is made up of 15 amino acids. DNA of the CDR3: TGCAGTGCTAGAGCCGGCGGTGGCAGGGTAGGGGAGCAGTACTTC. Protein: CSARAGGGRVGEQYF.

The rearrangement links TRBV10-2 to TRBJ2-7; D is unresolved. The length of the CDR3 is 15 residues. V was trimmed by 4 bases and J by 6 bases, leaving 19 bases between them. Germline V gene lookup returns CDR1 WSHSY and CDR2 SAAADI. CDR3 region: CASSGSASSPSEQYF. CDR3 bases: TGCGCCAGCAGTGGGTCGGCCTCATCTCCATCCGAGCAGTACTTC.